The sequence of this TCR beta chain was determined in a study of shared clonotypes between healthy human individuals. Study-level results: Clonotypes that were shared across a handful of donors made up around 5% of naive CD4 clonotypes.

In the original analysis: Without quality scores, immunoSEQ junctional reads could not be filtered like full-length reads. Produced via immunoSEQ multiplex PCR; TCRdb's table is partial and in-frame only. V and J calls and clone size are copied from that table; D and trimming were computed from the DNA. The table records 2 million to 2.5 million clones, roughly 90% of them present only once. Those who donated were healthy HIV-negative adults, with no recent acute infections or vaccinations reported. Germline CDR1 reads GTSNPN; CDR2 reads SVGIG (reference sequence). The CDR3 consists of 17 residues. Germline trimming cut 7 bases from V and 0 bases from J; bases unmatched to any gene: 11. In the case of this clone: What it binds is unknown.

This sequence originates from a man aged 18 to 35 in good health. Some clones in this sample may be carry-over from other donors' samples. The chain recombines TRBV30 with TRBJ2-6; TRBD1 matches at 8 bases. Source material: naive CD4+ T cells from PBMCs. Subset specified: CD45RA+ positively selected. CDR3 bases: TGTGCCTTAAACCATCGACAGGGGAACTCTGGGGCCAACGTCCTGACTTTC. The encoded protein is CALNHRQGNSGANVLTF.